The 24 T cell receptor beta chains below were found in one sample sequenced in a study of human T cells and chemical hapten exposure. Specified time point: pre-sensitization, week 0. The sample's treatment: therapeutic diphenylcyclopropenone sensitization with weekly scalp DPC. TCRdb called the RACE reads again in MiXCR, with one record for every CDR3 protein. The profile covers roughly 250,000 distinct CDR3 sequences, with approximately 8.6% appearing a single time and approximately 2.2% taken by the ten largest. The sequences come from whole blood, collected in connection with sensitization to the hapten diphenylcyclopropenone (DPC). All receptors come from a woman aged 40 to 55 with alopecia areata. Some clones in this sample may be carry-over from other donors' samples.

This clonotype was recorded a few times. The chain joins TRBV7-2 to TRBJ1-1, with D possibly being TRBD1 (5 bases). Trimming took off 0 bases at V and 7 bases at J, with 15 bases between the two ends. CDR3 length equals 15 residues. Germline V gene sequence: CDR1 SGHTA, CDR2 FQGNSA. The CDR3 here is CASSLAGEGKGEAFF. The CDR3 DNA reads TGTGCCAGCAGCTTAGCTGGGGAGGGGAAAGGTGAAGCTTTCTTT. The full variable domain, completed using reference TRBV7-2 and TRBJ1-1, is GAGVSQSPSNKVTEKGKDVELRCDPISGHTALYWYRQSLGQGLEFLIYFQGNSAPDKSGLPSDRFSAERTGGSVSTLTIQRTQQEDSAVYLCASSLAGEGKGEAFFGQGTRLTVV.

The table lists this clonotype with many counts. The chain joins TRBV11-1 to TRBJ2-7; D is ambiguous. Trimming stripped 2 bases from V and 4 bases from J, with 3 bases between. CDR3 length: 11 amino acids. Germline V CDR1 and CDR2: SGHAT, FQDESV (reference sequence). CDR3 loop: CASSLQYEQYF. CDR3 DNA: TGTGCCAGCAGCTTACAATACGAGCAGTACTTC.

The CDR3: CASLGAGGTTGELFF. CDR3 DNA: TGTGCCAGCCTGGGAGCGGGAGGGACCACCGGGGAGCTGTTTTTT. The V and J genes are TRBV6-5 and TRBJ2-2; 10 bases are a match to TRBD2. Germline V lookup: CDR1 MNHEY, CDR2 SVGAGI. The length of the CDR3 is 15 residues. Trimming took 8 bases from V and 4 from J; bases not matched to a gene: 7.

This clonotype was seen only a few times. The CDR3 protein is CASTVLGSNYGYTF. For the CDR3, the DNA is TGTGCCAGCACCGTCCTTGGCAGCAACTATGGCTACACCTTC. V and J are TRBV28 and TRBJ1-2; D uncertain. Between the trimmed V and J ends, which lost 7 bases and 2 bases, there was a span of 14 bases. Germline V gives CDR1 MDHEN, CDR2 SYDVKM. This CDR3 is built from 14 residues.

V and J are TRBV12-3 or TRBV12-4 and TRBJ1-1, with D possibly being TRBD1 (5 bases). V dropped 8 bases and J dropped 0 bases, with 13 bases sitting between them. This CDR3 is 14 amino acids long. The CDR3 spells CASGGGPLNTEAFF. The CDR3 nucleotides read TGTGCCAGCGGGGGAGGGCCCCTGAACACTGAAGCTTTCTTT.

This clonotype was detected many times. V gene TRBV28 combines with J gene TRBJ2-3; the D gene is possibly TRBD2 (5 bases). Trimming pared 8 bases from V and 1 base from J, leaving 19 bases between. Germline V CDR1 and CDR2: MDHEN, SYDVKM. The CDR3 covers 16 residues. DNA for the CDR3: TGTGCCAGCTTCACCCCCCGGGGAGTGGGCACAGATACGCAGTATTTT. It specifies CASFTPRGVGTDTQYF. Full variable domain (outside the CDR3, taken from reference TRBV28 and TRBJ2-3): DVKVTQSSRYLVKRTGEKVFLECVQDMDHENMFWYRQDPGLGLRLIYFSYDVKMKEKGDIPEGYSVSREKKERFSLILESASTNQTSMYLCASFTPRGVGTDTQYFGPGTRLTVL.

This clonotype was observed many times. V usage is TRBV20-1 and J usage is TRBJ2-6, with 10 bases that match TRBD1. The CDR3 is 16 amino acids. The V gene end was trimmed by 6 bases and the J gene end by 0 bases; junction bases not matched to a gene: 5. CDR1 is DFQATT and CDR2 is SNEGSKA in the germline V gene (reference sequence). This CDR3 reads CSATGTGVSGANVLTF. CDR3 bases: TGCAGTGCAACCGGGACAGGGGTCTCTGGGGCCAACGTCCTGACTTTC.

The chain has TRBV5-1 and TRBJ2-2, with D maybe TRBD1 (5 bases). V lost 7 bases to trimming and J lost 0 bases, with 10 bases between them. The CDR3 spans 14 residues. CDR1 and CDR2 from the germline V gene are SGHRS and YFSETQ. The CDR3, as DNA: TGCGCCAGCTCACAGGCTACGAACACCGGGGAGCTGTTTTTT. Its translation: CASSQATNTGELFF.

This clonotype was recorded a few times. The junction differs from germline at one of its ends, possibly a read error. The chain carries TRBV2 and TRBJ2-7; unclear D gene. The CDR3 spans 11 residues. Germline lookup yields CDR1 SNHLY and CDR2 FYNNEI. The CDR3 DNA sequence: TGTGCCAGCAGTGACCCCCAGGTTTTTAACTTC. Amino acids: CASSDPQVFNF.

This clonotype was observed a few times. The J gene is TRBJ2-1, the V gene TRBV7-3, with D perhaps assigned TRBD1 or TRBD2 (5 bases each). Looked up from germline, CDR1 is SGHTA and CDR2 is FQGTGA. V lost 0 bases to trimming and J lost 7 bases, with 10 bases between them. The CDR3 spans 14 residues. CDR3 sequence: CASSLTGGWNEQFF. In DNA, the CDR3 is TGTGCCAGCAGCTTAACTGGGGGTTGGAATGAGCAGTTCTTC.

This clonotype has just a few counts. The J gene is TRBJ2-2, the V gene TRBV7-9; D gene unclear. Germline V gene sequence: CDR1 SEHNR, CDR2 FQNEAQ (reference sequence). V dropped 5 bases and J dropped 4 bases, with 11 bases sitting between them. The CDR3 length is 14 residues. CDR3 bases: TGTGCCAGCAGCCCCGGGTTCACCACCGGGGAGCTGTTTTTT. Its protein is CASSPGFTTGELFF.

The chain is built from TRBV5-1 and TRBJ1-1; 9 bases fit TRBD1. CDR1 and CDR2 (germline): SGHRS, YFSETQ. Losses at the gene ends were 1 base for V and 4 bases for J; bases not matched to a gene: 2. The CDR3 is made up of 14 amino acids. The CDR3 nucleotides are TGCGCCAGCAGCTTGATACAGGGGGCCACTGAAGCTTTCTTT. This gives the protein CASSLIQGATEAFF.

The J gene is TRBJ2-1, the V gene TRBV12-3 or TRBV12-4; TRBD2 matches 7 bases. V lost 6 bases and J lost 2; bases outside the gene matches: 7. CDR3 length: 15 residues. The CDR3 protein is CASRSREVTYNEQFF. The DNA of the CDR3 is TGTGCCAGCAGATCCCGGGAGGTAACCTACAATGAGCAGTTCTTC.

The chain couples TRBV7-3 to TRBJ2-2, with D unresolved. The germline V gene has CDR1 SGHTA and CDR2 FQGTGA. The CDR3 covers 15 residues. The V and J ends lost 2 bases and 4 bases respectively, with 11 bases between them. The CDR3 nucleotides read TGTGCCAGCAGCTTATTCGGCACAAGCACCGGGGAGCTGTTTTTT. Residues: CASSLFGTSTGELFF. Based on the CDR3 plus reference TRBV7-3 and TRBJ2-2, the full variable domain is GAGVSQTPSNKVTEKGKYVELRCDPISGHTALYWYRQSLGQGPEFLIYFQGTGAADDSGLPNDRFFAVRPEGSVSTLKIQRTERGDSAVYLCASSLFGTSTGELFFGEGSRLTVL.

This clonotype was counted a few times. The J gene is TRBJ1-5, the V gene TRBV6-1, with D possibly TRBD1 on 5 matching bases. Trimming shortened V by 10 bases and J by 3 bases, and 22 bases separated the two germline ends. Germline loops: CDR1 MNHNS, CDR2 SASEGT. The length of the CDR3 is 16 residues. The CDR3 region has the DNA TGTGCCACCTCCCGTCCCGGGGACGGCATCAATCAGCCCCAGCATTTT. This sequence encodes CATSRPGDGINQPQHF.

The CDR3 nucleotides read TGTGCCAGCAGCGTAGTCGCGGGAGGGTACAATGAGCAGTTCTTC. It codes for CASSVVAGGYNEQFF. V and J are TRBV9 and TRBJ2-1, with TRBD2 matching 9 bases. J lost 4 bases, V lost 0 bases, and 2 bases had no gene match. This CDR3 has 15 amino acids. From germline, CDR1 is SGDLS and CDR2 YYNGEE.

The rearrangement links TRBV29-1 to TRBJ1-2; 7 bases fit TRBD1. V lost 4 bases and J lost 4; bases outside the gene matches: 18. The CDR3 consists of 17 residues. CDR1 and CDR2 (germline): SQVTM, ANQGSEA. In DNA, the CDR3 is TGCAGCGTTGTTCTCGTGGACAGGCCCCCTCTAGCCTATGGCTACACCTTC. Protein: CSVVLVDRPPLAYGYTF.

This clonotype was recorded a few times. The chain couples TRBV4-3 to TRBJ2-1, with 12 bases matching TRBD2. V gave up 4 bases and J gave up 8 bases; unmatched junction bases: 6. CDR1 and CDR2 (germline): LGHNA, YSLEER. The CDR3 runs 15 residues. The CDR3 nucleotides are TGCGCCAGCAGCCGAGGACTAGCGGGATTCGATGAGCAGTTCTTC. Its translation: CASSRGLAGFDEQFF.

This clonotype was found a few times. The chain joins TRBV7-9 to TRBJ1-2; 7 bases are shared with TRBD1. The CDR3 contains 14 residues. V shed 4 bases and J 4 bases; nucleotides not matched to a gene: 6. Germline CDR1 reads SEHNR; CDR2 reads FQNEAQ (reference sequence). The CDR3 spells CASSSQQGSYGYTF. DNA of the CDR3: TGTGCCAGCAGCTCCCAACAGGGGTCCTATGGCTACACCTTC.

At least ten counts were recorded for this clonotype. J is TRBJ2-3 and V is TRBV20-1, with TRBD1 matching 9 bases. The CDR3 sequence is 14 residues long. Losses at the gene ends were 5 bases for V and 1 base for J; bases not matched to a gene: 4. Per the germline V gene, CDR1 is DFQATT and CDR2 is SNEGSKA (reference sequence). CDR3 bases: TGCAGTGCTGGTCACAGGGGGCGCACAGATACGCAGTATTTT. This sequence encodes CSAGHRGRTDTQYF.

This clonotype has more than one count but fewer than ten. V is TRBV20-1 and J is TRBJ2-7, with 10 nucleotides matching TRBD2. V was clipped by 5 bases and J by 6 bases; unmatched bases: 7. The CDR3 covers 13 residues. Germline loops: CDR1 DFQATT, CDR2 SNEGSKA (reference sequence). The CDR3: CSAALAGVPEQYF. The CDR3 DNA sequence: TGCAGTGCTGCGCTAGCGGGAGTCCCCGAGCAGTACTTC.

This chain links TRBV7-2 with TRBJ1-1, with 7 bases lining up with TRBD1. The germline CDR1 and CDR2 sequences are SGHTA and FQGNSA. The V segment lost 3 bases and the J segment 1 base; nucleotides outside the gene matches: 8. The CDR3 length is 16 residues. Here the CDR3 reads CASSFFLRTGNTEAFF. CDR3 sequence (DNA): TGTGCCAGCAGCTTTTTTCTTAGGACAGGGAACACTGAAGCTTTCTTT.

This clonotype was seen only a few times. CDR3 loop: CASSFLAGGNYNEQFF. In DNA form, the CDR3 reads TGTGCCAGCAGCTTCCTAGCGGGAGGCAACTACAATGAGCAGTTCTTC. The rearrangement links TRBV7-3 to TRBJ2-1, with 11 bases lining up with TRBD2. The CDR3 totals 16 residues. The germline V gene encodes CDR1 SGHTA and CDR2 FQGTGA. Trimming took 3 bases from V and 3 from J; bases not matched to a gene: 4.

The chain is built from TRBV7-2 and TRBJ1-2; D unresolved. The germline CDR1 and CDR2 sequences are SGHTA and FQGNSA. V gave up 3 bases and J gave up 0 bases, with 11 bases separating them. The CDR3 spans 15 residues. The DNA of the CDR3 is TGTGCCAGCAGCTTGGACCAGAACGCTAACTATGGCTACACCTTC. Translated, it gives CASSLDQNANYGYTF.